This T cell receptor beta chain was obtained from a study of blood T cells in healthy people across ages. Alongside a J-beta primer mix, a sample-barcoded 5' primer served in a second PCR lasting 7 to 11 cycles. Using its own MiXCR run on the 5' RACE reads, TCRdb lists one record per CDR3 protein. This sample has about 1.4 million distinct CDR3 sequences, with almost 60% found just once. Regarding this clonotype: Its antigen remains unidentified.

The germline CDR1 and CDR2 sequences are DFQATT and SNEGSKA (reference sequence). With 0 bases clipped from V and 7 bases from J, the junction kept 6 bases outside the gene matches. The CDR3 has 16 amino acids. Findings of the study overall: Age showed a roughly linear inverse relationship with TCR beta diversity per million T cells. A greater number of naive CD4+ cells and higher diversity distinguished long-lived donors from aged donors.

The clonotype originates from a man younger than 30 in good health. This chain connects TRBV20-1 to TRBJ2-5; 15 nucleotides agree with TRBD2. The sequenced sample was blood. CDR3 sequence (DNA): TGCAGTGCTAGAGAGGGACTAGCGGGAGGTAGTGCGACCCAGTACTTC. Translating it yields CSAREGLAGGSATQYF.